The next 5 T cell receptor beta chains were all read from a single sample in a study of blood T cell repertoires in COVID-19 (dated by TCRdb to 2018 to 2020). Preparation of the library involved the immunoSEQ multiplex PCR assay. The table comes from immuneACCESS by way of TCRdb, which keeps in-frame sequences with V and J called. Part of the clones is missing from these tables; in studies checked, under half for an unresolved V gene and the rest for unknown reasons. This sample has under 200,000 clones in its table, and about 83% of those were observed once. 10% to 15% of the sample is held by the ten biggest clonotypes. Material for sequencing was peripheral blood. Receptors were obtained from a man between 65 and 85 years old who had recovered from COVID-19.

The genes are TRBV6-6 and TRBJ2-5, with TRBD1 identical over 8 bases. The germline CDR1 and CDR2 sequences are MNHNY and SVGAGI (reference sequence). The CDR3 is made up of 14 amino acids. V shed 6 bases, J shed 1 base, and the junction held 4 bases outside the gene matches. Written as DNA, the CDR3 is TGTGCCAGCAGCTCGACAGGGGTCCAAGAGACCCAGTACTTC. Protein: CASSSTGVQETQYF.

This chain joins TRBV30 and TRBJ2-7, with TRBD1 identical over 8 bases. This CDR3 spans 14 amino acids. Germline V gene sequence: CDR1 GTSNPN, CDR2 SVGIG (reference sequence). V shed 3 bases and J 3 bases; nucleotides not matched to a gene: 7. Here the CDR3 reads CAWRPGTGDYEQYF. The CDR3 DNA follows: TGTGCCTGGAGGCCCGGGACAGGTGACTACGAGCAGTACTTC. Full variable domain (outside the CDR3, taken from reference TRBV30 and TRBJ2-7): SQTIHQWPATLVQPVGSPLSLECTVEGTSNPNLYWYRQAAGRGLQLLFYSVGIGQISSEVPQNLSASRPQDRQFILSSKKLLLSDSGFYLCAWRPGTGDYEQYFGPGTRLTVT.

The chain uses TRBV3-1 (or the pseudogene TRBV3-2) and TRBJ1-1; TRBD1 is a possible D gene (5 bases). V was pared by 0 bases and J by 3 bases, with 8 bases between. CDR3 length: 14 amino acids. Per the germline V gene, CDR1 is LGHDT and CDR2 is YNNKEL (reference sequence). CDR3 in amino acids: CASSQDGGDTEAFF. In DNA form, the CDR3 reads TGTGCCAGCAGCCAAGATGGGGGGGACACTGAAGCTTTCTTT.

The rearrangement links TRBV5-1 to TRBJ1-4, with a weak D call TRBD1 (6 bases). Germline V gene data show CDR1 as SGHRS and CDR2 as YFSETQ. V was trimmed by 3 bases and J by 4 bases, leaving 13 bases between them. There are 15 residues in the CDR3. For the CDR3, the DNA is TGCGCCAGCAGCTACGGATGGACAGATAATGAAAAACTGTTTTTT. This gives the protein CASSYGWTDNEKLFF.

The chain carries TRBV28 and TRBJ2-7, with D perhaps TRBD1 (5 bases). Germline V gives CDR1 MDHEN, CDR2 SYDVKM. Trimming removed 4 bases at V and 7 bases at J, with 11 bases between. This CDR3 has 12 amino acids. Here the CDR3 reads CASSSQGWEQYF. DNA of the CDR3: TGTGCCAGCAGTTCCCAGGGTTGGGAGCAGTACTTC. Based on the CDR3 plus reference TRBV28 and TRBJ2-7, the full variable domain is DVKVTQSSRYLVKRTGEKVFLECVQDMDHENMFWYRQDPGLGLRLIYFSYDVKMKEKGDIPEGYSVSREKKERFSLILESASTNQTSMYLCASSSQGWEQYFGPGTRLTVT.